The source of this T cell receptor beta chain is a study of beta chain features in type 1 diabetes. The whole isolated RNA underwent reverse transcription, so sequencing captured expressed TCRB transcripts. Sequencing was performed with immunoSEQ multiplex PCR; in TCRdb, only in-frame clones are kept and a portion is missing. The sample records around 330,000 clones, about 11% being singletons. Trimming took off 4 bases at V and 2 bases at J, with 15 bases between the two ends. Germline lookup yields CDR1 LGHNA and CDR2 YNFKEQ. This CDR3 contains 15 residues. The sequence came from a woman aged 30 to 39 in good health. The sequenced sample consisted of naive CD4+ T cells from blood. The chain carries TRBV4-2 and TRBJ2-7; possible D gene TRBD2, 6 bases. This CDR3 reads CASSLSRDLTYEQYF. The CDR3 bases are TGTGCCAGCAGCCTTAGCCGGGACTTAACCTACGAGCAGTACTTC.